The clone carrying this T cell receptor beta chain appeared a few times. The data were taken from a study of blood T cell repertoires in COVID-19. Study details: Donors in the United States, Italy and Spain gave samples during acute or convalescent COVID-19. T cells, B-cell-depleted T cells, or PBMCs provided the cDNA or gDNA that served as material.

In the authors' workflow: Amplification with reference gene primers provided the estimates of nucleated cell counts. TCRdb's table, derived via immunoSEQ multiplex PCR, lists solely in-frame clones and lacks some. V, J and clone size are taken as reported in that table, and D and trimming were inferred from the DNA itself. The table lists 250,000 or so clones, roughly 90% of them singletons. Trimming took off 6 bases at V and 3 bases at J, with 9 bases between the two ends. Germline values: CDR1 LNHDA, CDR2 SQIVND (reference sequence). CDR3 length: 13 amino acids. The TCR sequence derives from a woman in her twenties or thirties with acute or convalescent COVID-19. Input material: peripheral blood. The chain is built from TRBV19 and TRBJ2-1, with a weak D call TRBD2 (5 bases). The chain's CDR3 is CASSLTNYNEQFF. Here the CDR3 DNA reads TGTGCCAGTAGCCTGACTAACTACAATGAGCAGTTCTTC.